This passage covers 10 T cell receptor beta chains from one sample sequenced in a study of shared clonotypes between healthy human individuals (dated by TCRdb to about 2020). For the CD8 naive samples, CD45RO-negative cells were positively selected for CCR7, yielding a CD45RA+CCR7+ population from which TemRA cells were excluded. The library was prepared using the immunoSEQ multiplex PCR assay. TCRdb obtained this table from immuneACCESS and retained in-frame rearrangements with V and J assigned. These tables miss some clones; where compared with another copy, unresolved V genes account for less than half of the shortfall, and the remainder is unexplained. Recorded for this sample are hundreds of thousands of clones; roughly nine tenths of them occurred a single time. Approximately 25% of the sample is in the top ten clones. What was sequenced was naive CD8+ T cells sorted from blood. What the cell subset or site label conveys for this sample: CD45RA+CCR7+. The receptors here all came from a man between 25 and 39 years old in good health.

The rearrangement links TRBV7-2 to TRBJ2-1, with a possible D match to TRBD2 (5 bases). The length of the CDR3 is 14 residues. CDR1 and CDR2 (germline): SGHTA, FQGNSA. V was cut by 4 bases and J by 8 bases, with 15 bases left in between. CDR3: CASSWGVATYEQFF. The CDR3 DNA reads as TGTGCCAGCAGCTGGGGTGTAGCGACCTATGAGCAGTTCTTC. Looking up the rest from reference TRBV7-2 and TRBJ2-1 gives the full variable domain: GAGVSQSPSNKVTEKGKDVELRCDPISGHTALYWYRQSLGQGLEFLIYFQGNSAPDKSGLPSDRFSAERTGGSVSTLTIQRTQQEDSAVYLCASSWGVATYEQFFGPGTRLTVL.

Concerning this clone: The sample has other DNA sequences that encode this CDR3 too. This chain joins TRBV6-1 and TRBJ2-1, with 10 bases identical to TRBD2. The trim removed 2 bases at V and 4 bases at J, leaving 2 bases unmatched. This CDR3 contains 15 residues. Germline values: CDR1 MNHNS, CDR2 SASEGT. The CDR3 DNA reads as TGTGCCAGCAGTGAATCACTAGCGGGGTACAATGAGCAGTTCTTC. This translates into CASSESLAGYNEQFF.

The chain combines TRBV6-6 with TRBJ2-3, with D perhaps matching TRBD2 (6 bases). The CDR3 is 15 residues long. V was shortened by 8 bases and J by 0 bases, with 15 bases between the two germline ends. Germline assignment: CDR1 MNHNY and CDR2 SVGAGI (reference sequence). CDR3 nucleotides: TGTGCCAGCGGATTAGGAGGGGAGAGCACAGATACGCAGTATTTT. It translates to CASGLGGESTDTQYF.

The CDR3 DNA is TGTGCCAGCAGTTCCGGCCCGGGGGGCGAGCAGTACTTC. This codes for CASSSGPGGEQYF. The chain uses TRBV27 and TRBJ2-7; 7 nucleotides align to TRBD2. Germline values: CDR1 MNHEY, CDR2 SMNVEV (reference sequence). V was clipped by 4 bases and J by 6 bases; unmatched bases: 6. The CDR3 runs to 13 residues.

This chain joins TRBV21-1 and TRBJ2-1; the table's D call TRBD1 went unverified against the DNA. TRBV21-1 is tagged as a pseudogene. The CDR3 contains 16 residues. CDR3 DNA: TGTGCCAGCAGCGCATCCCTCAGGGCTTCACACAATGAGCAGTTCTTC. As protein: CASSASLRASHNEQFF.

In this sample, this clone turned up a few times. The CDR3 here is CASSVGQGVDGYTF. The CDR3 nucleotides are TGTGCCAGCAGCGTAGGACAGGGAGTTGATGGCTACACCTTC. V and J are TRBV9 and TRBJ1-2; 7 positions agree with TRBD1. CDR1 and CDR2 from the germline V gene are SGDLS and YYNGEE. The CDR3 runs to 14 residues. Unmatched junction bases numbered 5, after V lost 0 bases and J lost 6 bases.

CDR3 in DNA: TGTGCAAGTCGCTTATTCGATCGAGGACTGAACAATGAGCAGTTCTTC. Translation: CASRLFDRGLNNEQFF. The V and J genes are TRBV12-2 and TRBJ2-1; whether TRBD2, the table's D call, matches the DNA was not checked. TRBV12-2 is flagged as a pseudogene. The CDR3 sequence is 16 residues long.

The V and J genes are TRBV18 and TRBJ2-5, with TRBD1 matching 7 bases. V lost 6 bases, J lost 3 bases, and 10 bases stayed unmatched. The CDR3 contains 15 residues. Germline V gene sequence: CDR1 KGHSH, CDR2 LQKENI. The CDR3 spells CASSPYSGTEETQYF. CDR3 nucleotides: TGTGCCAGCTCGCCCTATTCCGGGACAGAAGAGACCCAGTACTTC.

This clone was seen only once. J is TRBJ2-7 and V is TRBV7-9; either TRBD1 or TRBD2 may fit D (5 bases each). The ends were cut back, 0 bases at V and 0 bases at J, with 12 bases in the middle. CDR1 and CDR2 from the germline V gene are SEHNR and FQNEAQ (reference sequence). The CDR3 covers 16 residues. In nucleotides, the CDR3 is TGTGCCAGCAGCTTAGCCCTAGGGACCCACTCCTACGAGCAGTACTTC. It yields the protein CASSLALGTHSYEQYF.

This clone appeared once. The rearrangement links TRBV4-1 to TRBJ2-7; 13 bases map to TRBD2. Germline loops: CDR1 MGHRA, CDR2 YSYEKL. The CDR3 sequence is 18 residues long. V dropped 4 bases and J dropped 7; count of bases not matched to a gene: 16. As DNA, the CDR3 is TGCGCCAGCAGCCCCACCGACCGGACTAGCGGGAGTGCTCGGGAGCAGTACTTC. Protein product: CASSPTDRTSGSAREQYF.